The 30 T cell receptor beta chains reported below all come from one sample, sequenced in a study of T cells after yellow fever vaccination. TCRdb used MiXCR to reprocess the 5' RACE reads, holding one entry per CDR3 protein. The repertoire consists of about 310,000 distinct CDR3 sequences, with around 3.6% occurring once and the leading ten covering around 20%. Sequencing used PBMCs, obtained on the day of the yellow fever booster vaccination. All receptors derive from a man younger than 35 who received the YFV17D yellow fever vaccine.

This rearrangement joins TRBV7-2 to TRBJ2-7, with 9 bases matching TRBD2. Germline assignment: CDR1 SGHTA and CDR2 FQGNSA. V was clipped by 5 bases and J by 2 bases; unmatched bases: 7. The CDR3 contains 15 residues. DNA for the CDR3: TGTGCCAGCAGCGAGAGCGGGGGGTTGGCCTACGAGCAGTACTTC. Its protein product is CASSESGGLAYEQYF.

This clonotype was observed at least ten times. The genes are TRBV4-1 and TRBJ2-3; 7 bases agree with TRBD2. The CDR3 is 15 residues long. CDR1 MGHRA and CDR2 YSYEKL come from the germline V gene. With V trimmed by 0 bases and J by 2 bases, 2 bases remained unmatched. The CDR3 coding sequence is TGCGCCAGCAGCCAAGATCGGGGGGTCACAGATACGCAGTATTTT. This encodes CASSQDRGVTDTQYF.

CDR3 in DNA: TGTGCCAGCAGCTCTTCTACGGGGGCGTACGAGCAGTACGTC. Protein product: CASSSSTGAYEQYV. The chain has TRBV7-2 and TRBJ2-7; D might be TRBD1 or TRBD2, each matching 6 bases. The CDR3 is 14 amino acids. Per the germline V gene, CDR1 is SGHTA and CDR2 is FQGNSA. V was cut by 4 bases and J by 4 bases, with 14 bases left in between.

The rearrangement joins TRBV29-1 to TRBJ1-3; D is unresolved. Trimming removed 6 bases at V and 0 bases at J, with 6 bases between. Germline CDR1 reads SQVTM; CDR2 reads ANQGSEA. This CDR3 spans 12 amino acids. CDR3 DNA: TGCAGCGTGGAGGTCTCTGGAAACACCATATATTTT. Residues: CSVEVSGNTIYF.

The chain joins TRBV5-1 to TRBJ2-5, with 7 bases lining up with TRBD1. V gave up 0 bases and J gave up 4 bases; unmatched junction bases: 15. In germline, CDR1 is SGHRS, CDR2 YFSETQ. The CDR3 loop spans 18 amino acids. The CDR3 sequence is CASSLARDSRHLGETQYF. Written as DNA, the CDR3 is TGCGCCAGCAGCTTGGCCCGGGACAGTCGACACTTGGGAGAGACCCAGTACTTC.

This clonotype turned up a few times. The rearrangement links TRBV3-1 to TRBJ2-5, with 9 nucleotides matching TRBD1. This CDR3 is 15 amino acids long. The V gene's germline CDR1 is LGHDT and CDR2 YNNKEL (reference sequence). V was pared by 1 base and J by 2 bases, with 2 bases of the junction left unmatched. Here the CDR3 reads CASSQVGTGQETQYF. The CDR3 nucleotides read TGTGCCAGCAGCCAAGTGGGGACAGGGCAAGAGACCCAGTACTTC.

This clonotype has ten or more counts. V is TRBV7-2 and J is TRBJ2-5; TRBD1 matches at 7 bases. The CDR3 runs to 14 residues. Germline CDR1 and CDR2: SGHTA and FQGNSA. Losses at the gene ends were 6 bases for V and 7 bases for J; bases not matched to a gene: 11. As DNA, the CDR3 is TGTGCCAGCAGGCGGACAGGTCGCTTGGGGACCCAGTACTTC. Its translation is CASRRTGRLGTQYF.

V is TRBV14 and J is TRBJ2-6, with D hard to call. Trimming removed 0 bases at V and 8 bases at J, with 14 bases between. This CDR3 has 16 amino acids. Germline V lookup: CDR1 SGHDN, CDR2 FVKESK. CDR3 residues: CASSQDTRVRTNVLTF. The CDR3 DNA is TGTGCCAGCAGCCAAGATACAAGGGTTCGGACCAACGTCCTGACTTTC.

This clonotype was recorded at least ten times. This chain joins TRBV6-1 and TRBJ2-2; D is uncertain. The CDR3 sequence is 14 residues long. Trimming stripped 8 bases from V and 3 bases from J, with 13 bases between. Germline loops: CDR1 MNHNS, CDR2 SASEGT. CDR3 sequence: CASEVGSDTGELFF. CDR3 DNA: TGTGCCAGCGAGGTCGGGTCGGACACCGGGGAGCTGTTTTTT.

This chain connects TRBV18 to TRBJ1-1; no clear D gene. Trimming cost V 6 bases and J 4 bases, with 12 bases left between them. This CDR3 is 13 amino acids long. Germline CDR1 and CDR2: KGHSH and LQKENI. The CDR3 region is CASSSDGGTEAFF. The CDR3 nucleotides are TGTGCCAGCTCCTCGGACGGAGGCACTGAAGCTTTCTTT.

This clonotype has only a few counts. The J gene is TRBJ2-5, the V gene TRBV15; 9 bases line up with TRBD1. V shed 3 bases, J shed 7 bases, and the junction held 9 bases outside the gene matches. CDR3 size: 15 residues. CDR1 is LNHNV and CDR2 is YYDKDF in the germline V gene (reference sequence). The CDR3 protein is CATSRGQGLRGTQYF. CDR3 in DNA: TGTGCCACCAGCAGGGGACAGGGCCTTCGAGGGACCCAGTACTTC.

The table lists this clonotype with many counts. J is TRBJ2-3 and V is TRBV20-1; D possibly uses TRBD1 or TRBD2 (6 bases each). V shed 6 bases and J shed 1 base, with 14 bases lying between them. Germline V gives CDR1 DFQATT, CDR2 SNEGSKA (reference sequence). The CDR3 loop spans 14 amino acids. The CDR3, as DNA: TGCAGTGCAGCTCCGGGGGCGGGCACAGATACGCAGTATTTT. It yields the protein CSAAPGAGTDTQYF.

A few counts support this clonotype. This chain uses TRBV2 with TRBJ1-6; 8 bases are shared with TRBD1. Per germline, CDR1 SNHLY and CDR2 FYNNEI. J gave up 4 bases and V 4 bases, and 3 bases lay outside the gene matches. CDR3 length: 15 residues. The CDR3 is CASSARGPYNSPLHF. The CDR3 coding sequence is TGTGCCAGCAGTGCCAGGGGGCCGTATAATTCACCCCTCCACTTT.

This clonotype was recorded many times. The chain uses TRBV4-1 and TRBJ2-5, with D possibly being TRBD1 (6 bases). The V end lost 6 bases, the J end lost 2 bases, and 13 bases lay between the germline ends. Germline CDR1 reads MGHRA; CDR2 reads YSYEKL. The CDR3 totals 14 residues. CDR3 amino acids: CASSTRGRQETQYF. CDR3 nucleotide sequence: TGCGCCAGCAGTACCAGGGGCCGGCAAGAGACCCAGTACTTC.

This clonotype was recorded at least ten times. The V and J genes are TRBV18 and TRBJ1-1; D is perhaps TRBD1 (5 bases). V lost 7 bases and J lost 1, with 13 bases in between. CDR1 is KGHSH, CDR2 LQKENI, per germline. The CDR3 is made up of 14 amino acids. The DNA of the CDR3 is TGTGCCAGCTACGAACTTCAGGGGAACACTGAAGCTTTCTTT. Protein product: CASYELQGNTEAFF.

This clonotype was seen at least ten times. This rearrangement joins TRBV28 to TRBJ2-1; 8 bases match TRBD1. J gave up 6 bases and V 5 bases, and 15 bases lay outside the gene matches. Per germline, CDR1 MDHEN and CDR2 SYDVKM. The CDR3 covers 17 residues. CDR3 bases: TGTGCCAGCAGTCCACAGGGGGGAACGGCGACGATCAATGAGCAGTTCTTC. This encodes CASSPQGGTATINEQFF.

The DNA of the CDR3 is TGTGCCAGCAGTTTGGCTGGGGGCGGGCAGCCCCAGCATTTT. Protein sequence: CASSLAGGGQPQHF. This chain joins TRBV12-3 or TRBV12-4 and TRBJ1-5, with a possible D match to TRBD1 (6 bases). V shed 3 bases and J shed 7 bases, with 13 bases lying between them. The CDR3 is 14 residues long.

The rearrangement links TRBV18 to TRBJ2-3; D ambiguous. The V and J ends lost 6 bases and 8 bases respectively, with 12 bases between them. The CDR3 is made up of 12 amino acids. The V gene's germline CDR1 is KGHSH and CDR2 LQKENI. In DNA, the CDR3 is TGTGCCAGCTCTCCTGCGGAAGTTACGCAGTATTTT. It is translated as CASSPAEVTQYF.

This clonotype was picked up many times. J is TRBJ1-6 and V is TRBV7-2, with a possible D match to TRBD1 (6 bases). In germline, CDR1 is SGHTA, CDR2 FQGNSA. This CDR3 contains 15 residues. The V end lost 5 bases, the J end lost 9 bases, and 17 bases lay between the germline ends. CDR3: CASSPGVGAASPLHF. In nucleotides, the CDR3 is TGTGCCAGCAGCCCAGGGGTAGGGGCGGCTTCACCCCTCCACTTT.

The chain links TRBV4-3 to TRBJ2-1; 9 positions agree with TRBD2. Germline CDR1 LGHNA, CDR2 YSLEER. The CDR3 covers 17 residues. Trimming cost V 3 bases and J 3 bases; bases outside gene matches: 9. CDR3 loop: CASSQSTGTSRYNEQFF. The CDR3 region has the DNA TGCGCCAGCAGCCAGAGTACCGGGACTAGCCGCTACAATGAGCAGTTCTTC.

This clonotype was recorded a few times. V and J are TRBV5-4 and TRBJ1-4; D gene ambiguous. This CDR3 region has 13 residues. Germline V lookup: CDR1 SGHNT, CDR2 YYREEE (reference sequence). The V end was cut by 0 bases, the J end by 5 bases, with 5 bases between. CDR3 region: CASSLEKNEKLFF. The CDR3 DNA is TGTGCCAGCAGCTTGGAAAAGAATGAAAAACTGTTTTTT.

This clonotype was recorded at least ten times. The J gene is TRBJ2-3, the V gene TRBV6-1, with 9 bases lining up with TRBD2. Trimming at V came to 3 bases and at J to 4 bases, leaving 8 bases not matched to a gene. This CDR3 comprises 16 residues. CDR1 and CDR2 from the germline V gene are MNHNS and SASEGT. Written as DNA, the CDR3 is TGTGCCAGCAGTGACTATGGCGGGGGGGCCTCAGATACGCAGTATTTT. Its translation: CASSDYGGGASDTQYF.

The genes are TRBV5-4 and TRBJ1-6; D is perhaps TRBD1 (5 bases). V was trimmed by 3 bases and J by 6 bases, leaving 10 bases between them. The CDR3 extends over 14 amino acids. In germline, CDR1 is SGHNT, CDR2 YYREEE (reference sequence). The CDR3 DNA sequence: TGTGCCAGCAGCTCCCGGGACCGTAATTCACCCCTCCACTTT. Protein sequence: CASSSRDRNSPLHF. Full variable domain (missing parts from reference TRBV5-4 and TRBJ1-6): ETGVTQSPTHLIKTRGQQVTLRCSSQSGHNTVSWYQQALGQGPQFIFQYYREEENGRGNFPPRFSGLQFPNYSSELNVNALELDDSALYLCASSSRDRNSPLHFGNGTRLTVT.

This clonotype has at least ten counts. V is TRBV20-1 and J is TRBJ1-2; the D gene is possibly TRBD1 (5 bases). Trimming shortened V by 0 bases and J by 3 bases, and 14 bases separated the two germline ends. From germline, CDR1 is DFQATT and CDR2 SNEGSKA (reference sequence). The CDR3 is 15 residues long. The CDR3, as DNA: TGCAGTGCTAGAGATCGGCAGCTAGGGGACTATGGCTACACCTTC. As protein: CSARDRQLGDYGYTF.

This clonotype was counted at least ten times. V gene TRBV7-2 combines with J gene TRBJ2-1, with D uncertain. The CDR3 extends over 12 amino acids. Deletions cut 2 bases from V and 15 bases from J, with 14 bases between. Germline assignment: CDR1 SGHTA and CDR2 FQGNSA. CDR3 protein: CASSLSSSRLFF. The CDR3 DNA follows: TGTGCCAGCAGCTTATCTTCTTCGAGGTTGTTCTTC.

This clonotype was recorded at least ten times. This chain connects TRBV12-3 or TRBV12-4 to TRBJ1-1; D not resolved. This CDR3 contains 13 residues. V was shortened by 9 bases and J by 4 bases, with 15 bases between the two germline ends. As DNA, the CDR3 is TGTGCCAGTGACGGAAGGTTGGGCACTGAAGCTTTCTTT. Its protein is CASDGRLGTEAFF.

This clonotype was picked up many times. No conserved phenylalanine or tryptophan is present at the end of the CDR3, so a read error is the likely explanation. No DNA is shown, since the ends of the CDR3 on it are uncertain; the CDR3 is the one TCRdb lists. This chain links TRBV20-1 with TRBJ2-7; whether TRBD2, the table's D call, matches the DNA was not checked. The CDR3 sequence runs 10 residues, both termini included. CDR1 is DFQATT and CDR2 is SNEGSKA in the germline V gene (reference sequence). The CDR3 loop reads CSARVGGGTL.

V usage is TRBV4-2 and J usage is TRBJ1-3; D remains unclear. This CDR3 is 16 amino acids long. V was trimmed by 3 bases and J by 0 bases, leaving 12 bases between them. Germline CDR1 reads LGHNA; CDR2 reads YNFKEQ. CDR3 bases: TGTGCCAGCAGCCACGGCACGGCGCTCTCTGGAAACACCATATATTTT. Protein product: CASSHGTALSGNTIYF.

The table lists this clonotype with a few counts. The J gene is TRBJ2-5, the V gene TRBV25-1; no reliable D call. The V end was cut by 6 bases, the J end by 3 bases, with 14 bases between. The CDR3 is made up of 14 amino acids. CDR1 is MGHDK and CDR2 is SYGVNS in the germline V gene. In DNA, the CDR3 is TGTGCCAGCAGCGCGATCGCGACCGAAGAGACCCAGTACTTC. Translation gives CASSAIATEETQYF.

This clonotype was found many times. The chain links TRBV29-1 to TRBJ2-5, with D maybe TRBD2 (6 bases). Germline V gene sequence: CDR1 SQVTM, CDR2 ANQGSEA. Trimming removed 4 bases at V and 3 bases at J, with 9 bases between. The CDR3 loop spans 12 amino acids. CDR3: CSVVPGEETQYF. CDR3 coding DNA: TGCAGCGTTGTCCCGGGGGAAGAGACCCAGTACTTC.